The source of this T cell receptor beta chain is a study of technical replicates of blood from several donors. The CDR3 contains 15 residues. V was clipped by 4 bases and J by 0 bases; unmatched bases: 5. Germline V gives CDR1 SNHLY, CDR2 FYNNEI. The table came from immunoSEQ multiplex PCR; TCRdb's copy has only in-frame clones and leaves some out. The table shows about 83,000 clones, with over 85% occurring only once. This sequence originates from a human donor in good health. The sample consisted of T cells isolated from PBMCs. The chain employs TRBV2 and TRBJ2-7, with 8 positions matching TRBD2. The CDR3, as DNA: TGTGCCAGCAGTGGACTAGCGAGCGTCTCCTACGAGCAGTACTTC. The encoded protein is CASSGLASVSYEQYF.